A selection of T cell receptor beta chains follows, all from one sample in a study of cytomegalovirus exposure and HLA in healthy donors. Sequencing was performed with immunoSEQ multiplex PCR; in TCRdb, only in-frame clones are kept and a portion is missing. The repertoire includes approximately 160,000 clones, roughly four fifths of them detected once, and about 1.3% sits in the top ten. The sample taken for sequencing was PBMCs. The receptors shown here come from a man between 18 and 29 years old in good health and CMV-seronegative. The CDR3 runs from the conserved cysteine through the conserved F or W. Fields, in order: clone size, V gene, J gene, D gene, CDR3 DNA, CDR3 protein. A D gene is named only where the DNA matches it firmly. Where a row states a size, it is once, few, many or the class of an expanded clone; other rows omit it.

NA	TRBV11-2	TRBJ2-3	TRBD2	TGTGCCAGCAGCCGCGAGGCTGGGGGACTAGCGGGAGTTCGAGATACGCAGTATTTT	CASSREAGGLAGVRDTQYF
NA	TRBV7-2	TRBJ2-3	NA	TGTGCCAGCAGCTTAATAGAGGGCACAGATACGCAGTATTTT	CASSLIEGTDTQYF
once	TRBV27	TRBJ2-3	NA	TGTGCCAGCAGTTTAGGCGATACGCAGTATTTT	CASSLGDTQYF
NA	TRBV27	TRBJ2-1	NA	TGTGCGAGGAGGGCAGGCCTCTCCTCCTACAATGAGCAGTTCTTC	CARRAGLSSYNEQFF
once	TRBV2	TRBJ2-5	NA	TGTGCCAGCAGTCCCTCAGGGGAAGAGACCCAGTACTTC	CASSPSGEETQYF
few	TRBV7-2	TRBJ2-5	NA	TGTGCCAGCAGCTTAGGCCAGGTCGAAGAGACCCAGTACTTC	CASSLGQVEETQYF
few	TRBV7-9	TRBJ2-7	TRBD2	TGTGCCAGCAGCTGGGGGGGGACTCCCCTATGGGACGAGCAGTACTTC	CASSWGGTPLWDEQYF
NA	TRBV23-1	TRBJ2-5	NA	TGCGCCAGCAGTCACCCGAGGGAGACCCAGTACTTC	CASSHPRETQYF
few	TRBV7-9	TRBJ2-1	TRBD2	TGTGCCAGCAGCATTAGCGGGAGCTCCTACAATGAGCAGTTCTTC	CASSISGSSYNEQFF
NA	TRBV7-2	TRBJ2-7	TRBD2	TGTGCCAGCAGTTTTAGCGGGTTCCCCTCCTACGAGCAGTACTTC	CASSFSGFPSYEQYF
NA	TRBV27	TRBJ1-2	NA	TGTGCCAGCAGTCTTACGGGGGGGGTTTATGGCTACACCTTC	CASSLTGGVYGYTF
NA	TRBV14	TRBJ2-5	TRBD1	TGTGCCAGCAGCCAAGAATCTCCGGACAGGACCCAAGAGACCCAGTACTTC	CASSQESPDRTQETQYF
few	TRBV6-1	TRBJ1-1	NA	TGTGCCAGCAGTGAGCTAATCAGGACAGTCTTTATTGCAGCTTTCTTT	CASSELIRTVFIAAFF
NA	TRBV11-2	TRBJ2-7	TRBD2	TGTGCCAGCAGCCCGCTCGGGAGGGCCGGGTCCTACGAGCAGTACTTC	CASSPLGRAGSYEQYF
few	TRBV6-1	TRBJ2-7	NA	TGTGCCAGCAGTGTGGGGGCAGAAGGCGAGCAGTACTTC	CASSVGAEGEQYF
once	TRBV5-1	TRBJ2-3	TRBD2	TGCGCCAGCAGCGCAGGAACTAGCGGGAGAATGCAGTATTTT	CASSAGTSGRMQYF
few	TRBV23-1	TRBJ1-5	TRBD1	TGCGCCAGCAGCCTGGACAGGGCACAACAGCCCCAGCATTTT	CASSLDRAQQPQHF
NA	TRBV28	TRBJ1-4	TRBD1	TGTGCCAGCAGCCCAGGACAGGGAGGTGAAAAACTGTTTTTT	CASSPGQGGEKLFF
NA	TRBV4-1	TRBJ2-7	TRBD1	TGCGCCAGCAGCCAAGGGCGGGACAGGGGATTCTCCTACGAGCAGTACTTC	CASSQGRDRGFSYEQYF
once	TRBV5-6	TRBJ1-1	NA	TGTGCCAGCAGCCTGGGGACACTGAACACTGAAGCTTTCTTT	CASSLGTLNTEAFF
NA	TRBV29-1	TRBJ2-7	TRBD2	TGCAGCGTTGAAGACGGCCGCGGGCGGGAGTACGAGCAGTACTTC	CSVEDGRGREYEQYF
NA	TRBV10-3	TRBJ2-6	NA	TGTGCCACGGGGACACCCTCTGGGGCCAACGTCCTGACTTTC	CATGTPSGANVLTF
NA	TRBV4-1	TRBJ2-7	NA	TGCGCCAGCAGCCAACCAGAGGCCTACGAGCAGTACTTC	CASSQPEAYEQYF
few	TRBV30	TRBJ2-5	TRBD1	TGTGCCTGGAGTGTGACAGGGTTTACGGAGACCCAGTACTTC	CAWSVTGFTETQYF
NA	TRBV18	TRBJ2-1	TRBD2	TGTGCCAGCTCACCACCGGGACTAGCGGGAGGTTTGAGTGAGCAGTTCTTC	CASSPPGLAGGLSEQFF
NA	TRBV4-1	TRBJ2-5	TRBD2	TGCGCCTCAATGAAGACTAGCGGGAGCTCAAGTGAGACCCAGTACTTC	CASMKTSGSSSETQYF
NA	TRBV9	TRBJ1-4	NA	TGTGCCAGCAGCGCCCACGGGGGGCTTGGCGAAAAACTGTTTTTT	CASSAHGGLGEKLFF
NA	TRBV11-2	TRBJ2-2	TRBD2	TGTGCCAGCAGCTTATGGTCCGGGAGGCGGGTCACCGGGGAGCTGTTTTTT	CASSLWSGRRVTGELFF
NA	TRBV29-1	TRBJ1-2	NA	TGCAGCGCCCGTTTGGGGGGTCTGAGGCAAGGCTACACCTTC	CSARLGGLRQGYTF
NA	TRBV28	TRBJ1-1	TRBD1	TGTGCCAGCAGTGTCAACTACAGGGGCACAACTTTCTTT	CASSVNYRGTTFF